The clone carrying this T cell receptor beta chain was recorded a few times. The sample belongs to a study of regulatory T cells in long-lasting Graves disease. Trimming left V 7 bases short and J 0 bases short, with 7 bases between. Germline V gives CDR1 MNHEY, CDR2 SMNVEV (reference sequence). This CDR3 contains 14 residues. Through Arm-PCR of CDR3 regions and iRepertoire HTBI primers, TCR beta libraries were built. Under the authors' procedure: Identification of gene segments yielded more than 55 TRBV and about 14 TRBJ across samples. TCRdb passed the multiplex PCR reads through MiXCR, listing each CDR3 protein once. TCRdb, rather than the study authors, made the V and J calls. The table records about 440,000 distinct CDR3 sequences, about 15% of them present only once. Time point in this sample: newly diagnosed GD, antithyroid drugs for less than 3 months. Making the TCR library involved RNA that had been extracted from PBMCs.

These data were likewise used in another study, on T cells in Graves' hyperthyroidism and ophthalmopathy.

The source is a woman aged 30 to 39 with Graves disease. This chain links TRBV27 with TRBJ1-6, with unresolved D. The source material was peripheral blood mononuclear cells (PBMCs), sampled at new diagnosis, from a patient treated with antithyroid drugs. CDR3 amino acids: CASMSFSYNSPLHF. The CDR3 DNA reads as TGTGCCAGCATGTCCTTCTCCTATAATTCACCCCTCCACTTT.